This T cell receptor beta chain was recorded in a study of T cells in Graves' hyperthyroidism and ophthalmopathy. The study's findings and limits: In blood, most of the thyroid clonotypes expanded above 0.001 were also present. A 13 V-J signature model discriminated ophthalmopathy versus stable hyperthyroidism.

From RNA transcripts, TCR beta CDR3 regions were amplified. HTBI primers were used for first-round RT-PCR of the TCR CDR3. Each CDR3 protein is one row after TCRdb ran MiXCR on the multiplex PCR reads. Among about 260,000 distinct CDR3 sequences, 16% were seen once, and the ten largest hold 28%. Not enrolled were patients with uncontrolled infection, other autoimmune disease, pregnancy or lactation. Used for diagnoses were clinical symptoms, serum thyroxine and TRAb, thyroid ultrasound and orbital computed tomography. V shed 4 bases and J 7 bases; nucleotides not matched to a gene: 2. The germline gives CDR1 LNHDA, CDR2 SQIVND (reference sequence). The CDR3 spans 12 residues. This clonotype was detected many times. Its matching antigen is unknown.

Specimen: blood. V is TRBV19 and J is TRBJ1-2, with 8 bases lining up with TRBD1. This TCR was sampled from a woman between 18 and 29 years old with Graves' ophthalmopathy. CDR3: CASSTGGSGYTF. CDR3 DNA: TGTGCCAGTAGTACAGGGGGCTCTGGCTACACCTTC.